This T cell receptor beta chain was sequenced in a study of cytomegalovirus exposure and HLA in healthy donors (TCRdb year 2017). About the investigation overall: An earlier analysis of 587 of the donors reported approximately 300 Gb of sequence data and 117 million unique TCR beta sequences obtained from about 170 million T cells. Around 330 gigabases of sequencing data and 91 million or so unique TCR sequences made up an early release that covered over 550 HLA-typed donors. Among the roughly 390 genotyped donors, roughly 80% belonged to the genetic ancestry cluster associated with self-reported Caucasian donors. The study aimed to test whether cataloging public T cell receptors could reveal signatures of past pathogen exposure. The study profiled the T cell repertoires of more than 500 subjects by immunosequencing and related them to cytomegalovirus serostatus. A separate validation cohort of roughly 110 different subjects was used in addition to the 666-subject first cohort. The study combined high-throughput TCR immunosequencing, statistical association of individual TCRs with disease status, and machine learning to predict cytomegalovirus infection status. To study patterns of TCR occurrence, a later analysis re-analyzed previously published TCR beta repertoires from 500 to 850 donors and added high-resolution HLA genotyping. In the later analysis, no new phenotypic data were used to find candidate immune exposures; instead, reliance was placed on TCR beta sequences and their occurrence across donors. To decide whether each TCR beta V gene segment behaved as functional or pseudogenic, an earlier analysis of some 540 of the donors relied on high-throughput TCR beta sequencing. Donor age, sex, ethnicity and CMV serostatus were compiled together with the repertoire data. Genome-wide SNP genotypes for about 55% of the roughly 670 donors were used in a later genetic analysis, which treated that subset as a discovery cohort. All discovery cohort repertoires had been generated on a single sequencing platform. HLA typing included class I and class II loci at four-digit resolution. The number of typed donors differed by locus: 629-630 for A, B, C, DRB1 and DQB1; 500 to 550 for DQA1; some 590 for DPA1; and 400 to 480 for DPB1. Because of strong linkage in the cohort, a few DR-DQ haplotypes were treated as single units for association and clustering. Across 398 genotyped donors of the cohort, an average of roughly 200,000 unique TCR beta nucleotide sequences per donor were sequenced, and 15% to 20% of those sequences were non-productive.

This clone was detected only a few times. The antigen it binds to is not known. No base qualities exist here, and no much larger clone lies one base off it. The CDR3 measures 15 amino acids from cysteine to phenylalanine. Only the CDR3 DNA stays, 45 bases, in frame from base 1. The V end gives up 0 bases and the J end 4 bases, leaving 4 bases in the junction not matched to a gene. The germline V gene encodes CDR1 SGDLS and CDR2 YYNGEE. The cohort comprised hundreds of healthy bone marrow donors. At the time of sampling, all cohort members were nominally healthy, though unrecorded immune exposures were likely present. The donor was CMV seropositive and was included in the group of almost 300 seropositive cohort members. A peripheral blood sample was collected from each donor, and TCR beta sequencing was performed on peripheral blood mononuclear cells. Genomic DNA was extracted from the blood cell samples with the Qiagen DNeasy Blood Extraction Kit.

On the study overall, not on this receptor specifically: Correlated functional status among segregating V segments might reflect linkage disequilibrium, but an unknown experimental factor could not be ruled out. In a later analysis, most CMV-associated TCR beta chains were found to appear HLA-restricted, with HLA associations seemingly driven largely by CMV exposure. Compared with the roughly 700-donor mean, donors in an Asian-associated ancestry cluster had fewer N-insertions in productive TCRs, according to a later genetic analysis. A cluster of highly shared sequence variants was judged likely to be a technical artifact of the sequencing pipeline. While some public TCRs were present in many individuals, most TCR sequences turned up only very rarely across donors. According to a later analysis, TCR association rates differed among HLA loci, with DRB1 alleles showing the most associated TCRs and HLA-C alleles showing the fewest. Immune exposure information for the cohort was limited to CMV serostatus. The authors suggested that the approach could potentially be generalized to other disease states and immunological phenotypes. In a later genetic analysis, a missense DCLRE1C variant was associated with V-gene and J-gene trimming of TCR beta chains, and the association was replicated in an independent cohort. Presence/absence analyses assumed roughly uniform sequencing depth across donors, an assumption that may not hold. Three of the identified cytomegalovirus-associated TCR beta chains were confirmed in vitro to be specific for cytomegalovirus antigens. Only TCR beta chains were sequenced in this cohort, and the absence of alpha or paired-chain data limited detectable features. In an earlier analysis of some 500 of the donors, most TCR beta V segments were observed in productive rearrangements about 90% or about 30% of the time, broadly matching IMGT annotations. In a later analysis, several top co-occurrence clusters were reported to appear linked to parvovirus B19, influenza, CMV and Epstein-Barr virus. Because counts were too low, seventeen rarely observed V segments, including chromosome 9 orphons, were left out of the earlier analysis of some 600 of the donors. Strong co-occurrence of HLA alleles, especially DR and DQ, made assigning TCR associations to individual alleles difficult. In a later analysis, some 18,000 TCR beta sequences were associated with specific HLA alleles at a false discovery rate of 0.05. The classifier was reported to diagnose cytomegalovirus status with high specificity and sensitivity in both the original and validation cohorts. In a later analysis, HLA-associated TCR beta chains showed more clonal expansion and lower generation probabilities than non-associated chains that were equally common. Some IMGT-functional V segments, including TRBV6-2 and TRBV6-3, could not be distinguished by the 87-base-pair reads and were therefore excluded. Because HLA typing was unavailable for some donors at each locus, only the typed subset was used in association tests. A further reported finding was that TCR beta sequences accurately predicted the HLA-A and HLA-B alleles for most subjects in the first cohort. The study gave a list of under 200 TCR beta chains associated with cytomegalovirus.

Libraries were built with the immunoSEQ multiplex PCR assay. For the multiplex PCR, a mixture combining 60 forward primers for TCR Vbeta segments and 13 reverse primers for TCR Jbeta segments was used. Amplification of the CDR3 region of rearranged TCR beta genes was performed with a multiplex PCR assay on genomic DNA. The amplified TCR beta libraries were sequenced on the Illumina HiSeq System as 87-base-pair reads. Processing in the source paper ran as follows. A later analysis counted about 80 million unique TCR beta chains across the roughly 700 repertoires, and 9 million to 14 million of these chains were shared by at least two donors. Raw reads were error-corrected and collapsed into unique sequences with a nearest-neighbor algorithm that merged closely related sequences to remove PCR and sequencing errors. CDR3 sequences were aligned to IMGT reference sequences to assign V, D and J gene segments. For a sequence to be retained, a match of at least six nucleotides was required to both a V gene segment and a J gene segment. Rearrangements were called productive when the CDR3 lacked stop codons and stayed in frame with V and J; all others were non-productive. Following IMGT convention, CDR3 was defined as the stretch from the second conserved V-encoded cysteine up to the conserved J-encoded phenylalanine. Sequences without an unambiguous match to a single V gene segment were excluded from the earlier analysis of several hundred of the donors. An earlier analysis of a few hundred of the donors called V segments functional above 56.7% productive rearrangements and segregating when the between-donor standard deviation exceeded 5%. A statistical classification framework was built to diagnose cytomegalovirus status from the catalog of TCR beta chain sequences. V and J gene assignment, in a later analysis, came from comparing TCR nucleotide sequences with IMGT/GENE-DB human TR gene sequences. A later analysis assigned CDR3 sequences and most-parsimonious VDJ recombination scenarios with the TCRdist pipeline. A later analysis defined each TCR beta chain by its CDR3 amino acid sequence plus V-gene family, and excluded reads lacking a unique V-gene family. To address suspected cross-contamination and a sequencing artifact, a later analysis removed roughly 640 highly shared, low-generation-probability nucleotide sequences. A later analysis calculated a clonal expansion index for each public chain from normalized within-repertoire ranks of inferred template counts. Generation probabilities in a later analysis came from a VDJ recombination model fitted to out-of-frame rearrangements, and those results were checked against IGoR. A later analysis scored TCR-TCR, TCR-HLA and TCR-CMV co-occurrence with hypergeometric tests, applying a repertoire-size bias correction to TCR pairs. A later analysis estimated false discovery rates by permuting HLA or CMV assignments 20 times. A later analysis grouped co-occurring TCRs with DBSCAN, adding TCRdist sequence similarity when clustering within HLA-allele-positive subsets. Repertoires with fewer than 30,000 or more than 120,000 public chains, plus five repertoires with anomalous nucleotide sharing, were excluded from co-occurrence clustering. Imported from immuneACCESS, the table was reduced by TCRdb to in-frame sequences with V and J called. These copies leave out some clones; in studies compared against another copy, an unresolved V gene accounts for under half, and the cause of the remainder is not known. V, J and clone size reflect that table, while D and trimming were determined from the DNA. Recorded for this sample are around 120,000 clones; over 65% of them occurred a single time. The ten largest clones represent 2.5% to 3% of the sample.

The rearrangement joined TRBV9 to TRBJ2-1, and TRBD2 aligns with 7 junction nucleotides. The receptor comes from a middle-aged woman in good health and CMV-seropositive. Sequencing was performed on PBMCs. The CDR3 here reads CASSVDGTTYNEQFF. The DNA is TGTGCCAGCAGCGTAGACGGGACTACATACAATGAGCAGTTCTTC.